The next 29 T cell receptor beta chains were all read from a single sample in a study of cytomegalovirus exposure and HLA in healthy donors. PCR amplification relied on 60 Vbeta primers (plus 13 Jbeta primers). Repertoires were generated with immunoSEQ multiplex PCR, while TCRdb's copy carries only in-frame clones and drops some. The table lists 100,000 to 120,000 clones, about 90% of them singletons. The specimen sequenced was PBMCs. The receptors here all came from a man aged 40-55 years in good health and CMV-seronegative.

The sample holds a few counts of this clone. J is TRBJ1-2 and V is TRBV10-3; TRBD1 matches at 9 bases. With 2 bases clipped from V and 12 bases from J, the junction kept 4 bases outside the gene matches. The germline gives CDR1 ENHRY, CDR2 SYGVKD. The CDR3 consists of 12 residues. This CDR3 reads CAISEGGQGNTF. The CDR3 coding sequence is TGTGCCATCAGTGAGGGGGGACAGGGCAACACCTTC.

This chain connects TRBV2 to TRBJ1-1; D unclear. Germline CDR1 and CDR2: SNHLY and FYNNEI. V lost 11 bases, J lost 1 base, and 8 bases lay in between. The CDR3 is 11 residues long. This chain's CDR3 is CAGLRNTEAFF. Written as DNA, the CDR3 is TGTGCCGGGCTAAGGAACACTGAAGCTTTCTTT.

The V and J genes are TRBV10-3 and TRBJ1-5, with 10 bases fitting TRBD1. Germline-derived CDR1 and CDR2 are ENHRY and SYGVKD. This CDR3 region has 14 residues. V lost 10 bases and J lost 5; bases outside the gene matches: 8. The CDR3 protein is CATGGDRGYQPQHF. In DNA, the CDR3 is TGTGCCACCGGAGGGGACAGGGGTTATCAGCCCCAGCATTTT.

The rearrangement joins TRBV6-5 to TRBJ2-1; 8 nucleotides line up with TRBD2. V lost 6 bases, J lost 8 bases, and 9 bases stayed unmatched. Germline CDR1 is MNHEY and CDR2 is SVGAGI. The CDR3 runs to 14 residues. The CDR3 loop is CASRRPGLVDEQFF. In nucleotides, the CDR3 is TGTGCCAGCAGGCGCCCGGGACTAGTCGATGAGCAGTTCTTC.

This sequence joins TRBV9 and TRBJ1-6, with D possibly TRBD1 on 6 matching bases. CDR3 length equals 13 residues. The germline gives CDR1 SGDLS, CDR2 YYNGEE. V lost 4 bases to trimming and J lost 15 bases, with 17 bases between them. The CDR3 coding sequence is TGTGCCAGCAGCCCCAGACAGGAAAAGCTCCTCCACTTT. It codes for CASSPRQEKLLHF.

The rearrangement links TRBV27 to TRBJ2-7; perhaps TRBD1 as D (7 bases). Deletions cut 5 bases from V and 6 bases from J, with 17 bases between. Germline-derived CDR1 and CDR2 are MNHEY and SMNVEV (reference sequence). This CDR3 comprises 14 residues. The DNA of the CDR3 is TGTGCCAGCAGTGCCTCGGGGCAGGGGGGCGAGCAGTACTTC. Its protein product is CASSASGQGGEQYF.

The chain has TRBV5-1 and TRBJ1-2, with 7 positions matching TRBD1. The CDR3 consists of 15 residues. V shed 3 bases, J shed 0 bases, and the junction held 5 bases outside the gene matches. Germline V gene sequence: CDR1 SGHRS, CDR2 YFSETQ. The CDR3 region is CASSSGDRSNYGYTF. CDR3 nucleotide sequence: TGCGCCAGCAGCTCGGGGGACAGATCTAACTATGGCTACACCTTC.

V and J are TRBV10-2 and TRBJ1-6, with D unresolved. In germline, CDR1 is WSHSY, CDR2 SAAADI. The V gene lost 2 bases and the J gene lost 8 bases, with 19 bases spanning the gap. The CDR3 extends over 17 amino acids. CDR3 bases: TGCGCCAGCAGTGAGAGAATCAGTATACCCGAGGATTCACCCCTCCACTTT. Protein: CASSERISIPEDSPLHF.

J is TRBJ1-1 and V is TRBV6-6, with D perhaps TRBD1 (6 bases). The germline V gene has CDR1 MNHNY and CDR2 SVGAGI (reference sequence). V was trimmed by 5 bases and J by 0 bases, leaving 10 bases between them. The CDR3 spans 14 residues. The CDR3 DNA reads TGTGCCAGCAGTCTCACAGGGTTGAACACTGAAGCTTTCTTT. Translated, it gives CASSLTGLNTEAFF.

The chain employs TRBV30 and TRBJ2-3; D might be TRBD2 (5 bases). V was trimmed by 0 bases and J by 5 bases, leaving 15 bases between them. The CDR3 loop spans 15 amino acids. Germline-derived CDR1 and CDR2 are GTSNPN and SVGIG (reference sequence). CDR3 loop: CAWSVKEPSGDTQYF. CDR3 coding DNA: TGTGCCTGGAGTGTAAAGGAACCGAGCGGAGATACGCAGTATTTT.

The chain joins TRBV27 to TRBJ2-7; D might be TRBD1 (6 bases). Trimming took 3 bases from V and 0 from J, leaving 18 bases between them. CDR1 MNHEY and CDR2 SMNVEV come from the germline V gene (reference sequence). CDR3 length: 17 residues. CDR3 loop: CASSLSRGSSSSYEQYF. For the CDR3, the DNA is TGTGCCAGCAGTTTGAGCAGGGGTTCTTCCAGCTCCTACGAGCAGTACTTC.

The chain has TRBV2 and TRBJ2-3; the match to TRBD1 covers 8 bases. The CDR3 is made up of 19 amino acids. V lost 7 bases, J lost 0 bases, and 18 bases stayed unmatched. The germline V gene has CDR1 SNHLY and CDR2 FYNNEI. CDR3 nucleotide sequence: TGTGCCAGCATCCCAAGGAGGGGACAGGCCAACTCTAGCACAGATACGCAGTATTTT. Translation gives CASIPRRGQANSSTDTQYF.

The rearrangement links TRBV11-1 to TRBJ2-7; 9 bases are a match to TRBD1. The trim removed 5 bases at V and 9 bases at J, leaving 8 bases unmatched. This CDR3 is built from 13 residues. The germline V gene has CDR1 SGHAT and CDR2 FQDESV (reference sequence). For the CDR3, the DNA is TGTGCCAGCAGCGAGGGACAGGGTCTAAGGCAGTACTTC. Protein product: CASSEGQGLRQYF.

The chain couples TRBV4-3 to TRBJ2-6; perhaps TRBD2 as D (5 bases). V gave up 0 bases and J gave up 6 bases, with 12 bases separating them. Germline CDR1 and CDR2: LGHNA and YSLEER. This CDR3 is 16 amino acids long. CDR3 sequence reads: CASSQDGAVVANVLTF. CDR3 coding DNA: TGCGCCAGCAGCCAAGACGGAGCGGTCGTGGCCAACGTCCTGACTTTC.

The chain's CDR3 is CASSLGGETGLKETQYF. The CDR3 DNA reads as TGTGCCAGCAGCTTGGGGGGAGAGACAGGGCTAAAAGAGACCCAGTACTTC. The rearrangement links TRBV5-6 to TRBJ2-5; TRBD1 matches 7 bases. V lost 0 bases, J lost 3 bases, and 11 bases stayed unmatched. The CDR3 loop spans 17 amino acids. Germline-derived CDR1 and CDR2 are SGHDT and YYEEEE.

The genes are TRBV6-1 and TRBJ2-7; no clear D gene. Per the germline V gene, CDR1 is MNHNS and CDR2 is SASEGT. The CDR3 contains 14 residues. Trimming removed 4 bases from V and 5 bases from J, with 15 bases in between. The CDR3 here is CASSVPRSSDEQYF. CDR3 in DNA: TGTGCCAGCAGTGTCCCCAGGTCCTCGGACGAGCAGTACTTC.

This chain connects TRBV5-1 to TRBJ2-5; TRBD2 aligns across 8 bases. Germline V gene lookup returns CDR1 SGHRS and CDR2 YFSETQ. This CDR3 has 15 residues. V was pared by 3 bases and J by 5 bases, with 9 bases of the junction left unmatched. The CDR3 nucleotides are TGCGCCAGCAGCTCCCGGGGGGGCGCGTATGAGACCCAGTACTTC. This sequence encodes CASSSRGGAYETQYF.

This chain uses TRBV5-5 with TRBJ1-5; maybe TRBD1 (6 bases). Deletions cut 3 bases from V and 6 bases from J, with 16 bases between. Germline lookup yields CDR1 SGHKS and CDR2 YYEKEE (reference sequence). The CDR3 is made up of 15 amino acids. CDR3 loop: CASSSAGGGGQPQHF. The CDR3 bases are TGTGCCAGCAGCTCCGCGGGGGGAGGGGGTCAGCCCCAGCATTTT.

The CDR3 is CASGGGGSTDTQYF. The CDR3 DNA follows: TGTGCCAGCGGGGGGGGCGGGAGCACAGATACGCAGTATTTT. The chain joins TRBV7-2 to TRBJ2-3; D may be TRBD2 (7 bases). Per germline, CDR1 SGHTA and CDR2 FQGNSA. Trimming cost V 8 bases and J 0 bases, with 12 bases left between them. This CDR3 contains 14 residues.

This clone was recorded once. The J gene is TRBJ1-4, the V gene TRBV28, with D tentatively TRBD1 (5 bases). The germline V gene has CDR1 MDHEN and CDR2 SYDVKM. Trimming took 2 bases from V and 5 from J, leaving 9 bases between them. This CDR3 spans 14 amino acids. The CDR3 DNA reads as TGTGCCAGCAGTTTAACGGGGGGGAATGAAAAACTGTTTTTT. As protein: CASSLTGGNEKLFF.

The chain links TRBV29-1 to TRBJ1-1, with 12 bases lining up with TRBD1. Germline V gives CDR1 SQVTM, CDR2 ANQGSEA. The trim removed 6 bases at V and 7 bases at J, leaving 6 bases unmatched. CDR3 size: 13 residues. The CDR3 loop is CSVAGQGAIEAFF. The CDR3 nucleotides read TGCAGCGTCGCGGGACAGGGGGCTATTGAAGCTTTCTTT. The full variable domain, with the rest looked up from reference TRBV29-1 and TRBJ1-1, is SAVISQKPSRDICQRGTSLTIQCQVDSQVTMMFWYRQQPGQSLTLIATANQGSEATYESGFVIDKFPISRPNLTFSTLTVSNMSPEDSSIYLCSVAGQGAIEAFFGQGTRLTVV.

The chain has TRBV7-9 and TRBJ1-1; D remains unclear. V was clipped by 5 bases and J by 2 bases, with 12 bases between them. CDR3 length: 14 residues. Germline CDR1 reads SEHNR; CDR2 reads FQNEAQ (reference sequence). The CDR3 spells CASSPSLANTEAFF. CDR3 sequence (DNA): TGTGCCAGCAGCCCCAGTCTGGCTAACACTGAAGCTTTCTTT.

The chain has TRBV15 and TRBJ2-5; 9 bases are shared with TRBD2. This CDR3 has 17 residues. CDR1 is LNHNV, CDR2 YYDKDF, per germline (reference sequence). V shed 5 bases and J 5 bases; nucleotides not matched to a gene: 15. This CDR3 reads CATSPMVGGGARETQYF. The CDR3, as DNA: TGTGCCACCAGCCCAATGGTTGGCGGGGGGGCCCGGGAGACCCAGTACTTC.

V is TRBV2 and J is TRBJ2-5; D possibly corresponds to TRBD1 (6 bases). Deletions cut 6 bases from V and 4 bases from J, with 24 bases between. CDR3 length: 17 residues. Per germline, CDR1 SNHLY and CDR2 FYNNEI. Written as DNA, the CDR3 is TGTGCCAGCAGACGGAGAGGGGGAAGGGCTTCGGGAGAGACCCAGTACTTC. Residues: CASRRRGGRASGETQYF.

The CDR3 DNA reads as TGTGCCAGCAGTGTAATTGGACTAGCGGGGAATGAGCAGTTCTTC. The encoded protein is CASSVIGLAGNEQFF. The genes are TRBV6-1 and TRBJ2-1, with 12 bases matching TRBD2. V gave up 4 bases and J gave up 7 bases; unmatched junction bases: 5. The CDR3 runs to 15 residues. From germline, CDR1 is MNHNS and CDR2 SASEGT.

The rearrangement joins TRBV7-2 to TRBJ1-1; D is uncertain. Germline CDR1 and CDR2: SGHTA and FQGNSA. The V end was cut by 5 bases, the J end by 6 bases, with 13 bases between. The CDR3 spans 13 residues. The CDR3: CASSPTREAEAFF. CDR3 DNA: TGTGCCAGCAGCCCTACGAGAGAGGCTGAAGCTTTCTTT.

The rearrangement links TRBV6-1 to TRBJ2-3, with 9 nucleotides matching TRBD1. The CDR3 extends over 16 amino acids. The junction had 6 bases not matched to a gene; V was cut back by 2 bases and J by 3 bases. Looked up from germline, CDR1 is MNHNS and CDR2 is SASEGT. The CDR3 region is CASSEWGQGETDTQYF. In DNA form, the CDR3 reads TGTGCCAGCAGTGAATGGGGACAGGGTGAAACAGATACGCAGTATTTT.

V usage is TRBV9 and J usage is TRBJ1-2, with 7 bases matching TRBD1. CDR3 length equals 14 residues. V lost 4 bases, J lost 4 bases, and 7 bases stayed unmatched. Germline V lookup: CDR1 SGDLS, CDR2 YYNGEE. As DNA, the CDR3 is TGTGCCAGCAGCCCCGACAGGGCGGCCTATGGCTACACCTTC. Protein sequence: CASSPDRAAYGYTF.

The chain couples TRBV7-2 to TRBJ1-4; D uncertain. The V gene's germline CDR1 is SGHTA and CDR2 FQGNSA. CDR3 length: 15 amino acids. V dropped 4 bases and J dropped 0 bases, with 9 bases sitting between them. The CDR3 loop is CASSSQTTTNEKLFF. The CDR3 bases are TGTGCCAGCAGCTCCCAGACAACAACTAATGAAAAACTGTTTTTT.